These 19 T cell receptor beta chains came from one sample sequenced in a study of radiotherapy plus CTLA-4 blockade in lung cancer. Data came from immunoSEQ multiplex PCR; TCRdb stores just in-frame clones and leaves some out. The data show some 87,000 clones, about four fifths seen once. This sample comprised peripheral blood, obtained from a patient treated with radiotherapy plus ipilimumab. These receptor sequences come from a human donor with non-small cell lung cancer that progressed on radiotherapy plus ipilimumab.

The chain combines TRBV11-3 with TRBJ1-1; the D gene is possibly TRBD1 (5 bases). The CDR3 has 14 residues. Germline CDR1 reads SGHNT; CDR2 reads YENEEA. The V end was cut by 1 base, the J end by 5 bases, with 11 bases between. CDR3 protein: CASSLGQGGTEAFF. The CDR3 DNA reads TGTGCCAGCAGCTTAGGTCAGGGCGGGACTGAAGCTTTCTTT.

This chain uses TRBV2 with TRBJ2-7; D is unresolved. V was shortened by 4 bases and J by 3 bases, with 7 bases between the two germline ends. This CDR3 spans 12 amino acids. Germline V gene sequence: CDR1 SNHLY, CDR2 FYNNEI. The CDR3 sequence: CASSVLGYEQYF. CDR3 in DNA: TGTGCCAGCAGTGTTTTGGGCTACGAGCAGTACTTC.

This chain connects TRBV4-3 to TRBJ1-2; D uncertain. V lost 0 bases to trimming and J lost 7 bases, with 9 bases between them. CDR3 length: 13 residues. CDR1 is LGHNA, CDR2 YSLEER, per germline. The CDR3 nucleotides are TGCGCCAGCAGCCAAGATCTTGCGGCTGGCTACACCTTC. Translating gives CASSQDLAAGYTF.

The V gene is TRBV2, the J gene TRBJ2-5; possibly TRBD1 for D (6 bases). Deletions cut 6 bases from V and 5 bases from J, with 13 bases between. This CDR3 has 13 amino acids. The germline V gene encodes CDR1 SNHLY and CDR2 FYNNEI. CDR3 in amino acids: CASRQGGIETQYF. CDR3 bases: TGTGCCAGCAGACAGGGCGGAATTGAGACCCAGTACTTC.

CDR3 sequence (DNA): TGTGCCAGCAGTTTATCTAGGGTAGGCTACGAGCAGTACTTC. Amino acids: CASSLSRVGYEQYF. The rearrangement joins TRBV28 to TRBJ2-7; D remains unclear. Germline V lookup: CDR1 MDHEN, CDR2 SYDVKM. V shed 1 base and J shed 3 bases, with 10 bases lying between them. The CDR3 covers 14 residues. Together with reference TRBV28 and TRBJ2-7, the CDR3 gives the full variable domain: DVKVTQSSRYLVKRTGEKVFLECVQDMDHENMFWYRQDPGLGLRLIYFSYDVKMKEKGDIPEGYSVSREKKERFSLILESASTNQTSMYLCASSLSRVGYEQYFGPGTRLTVT.

The genes are TRBV4-1 and TRBJ2-6; no firm D call. Germline V gene data show CDR1 as MGHRA and CDR2 as YSYEKL. Between the trimmed V and J ends, which lost 4 bases and 2 bases, there was a span of 12 bases. This CDR3 spans 16 amino acids. CDR3 protein: CASSPAPVPGANVLTF. For the CDR3, the DNA is TGCGCCAGCAGCCCCGCTCCCGTCCCTGGGGCCAACGTCCTGACTTTC.

CDR3 residues: CASNRQGYGYTF. The CDR3 nucleotides are TGTGCCAGCAATAGACAGGGCTATGGCTACACCTTC. The rearrangement links TRBV2 to TRBJ1-2; 7 bases are a match to TRBD1. The CDR3 contains 12 residues. Trimming removed 7 bases from V and 4 bases from J; junction bases left unmatched: 3. The V gene's germline CDR1 is SNHLY and CDR2 FYNNEI.

The CDR3 region is CASSQEWRGTDTQYF. The CDR3 nucleotides read TGTGCCAGCAGCCAAGAATGGCGGGGCACAGATACGCAGTATTTT. This chain uses TRBV4-2 with TRBJ2-3, with D maybe TRBD2 (5 bases). Between the trimmed V and J ends, which lost 0 bases and 1 base, there was a span of 8 bases. CDR1 LGHNA and CDR2 YNFKEQ come from the germline V gene. The CDR3 runs to 15 residues.

The chain links TRBV11-3 to TRBJ2-1; D call uncertain. The CDR3 consists of 16 residues. In germline, CDR1 is SGHNT, CDR2 YENEEA. With 1 base removed from V and 6 bases from J, the gap between germline ends came to 16 bases. CDR3 DNA sequence: TGTGCCAGCAGCTTAGGACCCGACCTTTTAGGCAATGAGCAGTTCTTC. Translated: CASSLGPDLLGNEQFF.

The chain couples TRBV30 to TRBJ1-5, with D maybe TRBD1 (5 bases). The CDR3 runs 16 residues. CDR1 is GTSNPN and CDR2 is SVGIG in the germline V gene (reference sequence). Trimming removed 0 bases at V and 5 bases at J, with 17 bases between. The CDR3 loop is CAWSVQSGHRDQPQHF. In DNA, the CDR3 is TGTGCCTGGAGTGTACAATCAGGACACCGAGATCAGCCCCAGCATTTT.

This clone was seen a handful of times. The rearrangement links TRBV5-6 to TRBJ1-5; 7 bases match TRBD1. The ends lost 4 bases at V and 1 base at J; junction bases unmatched: 5. The CDR3 consists of 15 residues. Looked up from germline, CDR1 is SGHDT and CDR2 is YYEEEE. The CDR3 coding sequence is TGTGCCAGCAGCCAGGGGGGGGTGAGCAATCAGCCCCAGCATTTT. It translates to CASSQGGVSNQPQHF.

This clone was observed a single time. The V call is TRBV11-2, the J call TRBJ2-6; D is unclear. Looked up from germline, CDR1 is SGHAT and CDR2 is FQNNGV. The CDR3 covers 18 residues. Trimming removed 5 bases from V and 0 bases from J, with 17 bases in between. CDR3 nucleotide sequence: TGTGCCAGCAGCCTTAGTGCAGGTCCAAGCTCTGGGGCCAACGTCCTGACTTTC. Protein product: CASSLSAGPSSGANVLTF.

This rearrangement joins TRBV28 to TRBJ1-2, with a weak D call TRBD1 (5 bases). CDR3 length: 13 residues. V lost 6 bases to trimming and J lost 8 bases, with 16 bases between them. CDR1 is MDHEN, CDR2 SYDVKM, per germline. Here the CDR3 reads CASRTGTTRGYTF. The DNA for the CDR3 is TGTGCCAGCAGGACCGGGACCACTCGGGGCTACACCTTC.

The CDR3 DNA is TGTGCCAGCAGCCCAACAGGGTTAGCTGAAGCTTTCTTT. Encoded protein: CASSPTGLAEAFF. The chain carries TRBV5-5 and TRBJ1-1, with D possibly TRBD1 on 6 matching bases. CDR1 is SGHKS, CDR2 YYEKEE, per germline (reference sequence). The CDR3 spans 13 residues. V dropped 4 bases and J dropped 6 bases, with 13 bases sitting between them.

The V gene is TRBV5-4, the J gene TRBJ1-1, with a possible D match to TRBD1 (6 bases). The germline V gene has CDR1 SGHNT and CDR2 YYREEE (reference sequence). V was clipped by 1 base and J by 5 bases, with 12 bases between them. CDR3 size: 14 residues. The DNA of the CDR3 is TGTGCCAGCAGCTTGCCCAGGGGAGATACTGAAGCTTTCTTT. Translated, it gives CASSLPRGDTEAFF.

The chain joins TRBV20-1 to TRBJ2-7; D remains unclear. Per the germline V gene, CDR1 is DFQATT and CDR2 is SNEGSKA (reference sequence). Trimming removed 3 bases at V and 3 bases at J, with 6 bases between. This CDR3 comprises 11 residues. CDR3 region: CSASGDYEQYF. For the CDR3, the DNA is TGCAGTGCTAGTGGGGACTACGAGCAGTACTTC.

The chain employs TRBV25-1 and TRBJ2-3; 8 bases agree with TRBD2. The CDR3 has 13 residues. Germline trimming cut 7 bases from V and 4 bases from J; bases unmatched to any gene: 4. CDR1 is MGHDK and CDR2 is SYGVNS in the germline V gene. CDR3 sequence (DNA): TGTGCCAGCACCCGGGGGGGGCCAGATACGCAGTATTTT. Translation gives CASTRGGPDTQYF. The variable domain in full, with the rest retrieved from reference TRBV25-1 and TRBJ2-3, is EADIYQTPRYLVIGTGKKITLECSQTMGHDKMYWYQQDPGMELHLIHYSYGVNSTEKGDLSSESTVSRIRTEHFPLTLESARPSHTSQYLCASTRGGPDTQYFGPGTRLTVL.

The chain joins TRBV30 to TRBJ2-2; the match to TRBD1 covers 7 bases. The ends lost 4 bases at V and 4 bases at J; junction bases unmatched: 9. The germline CDR1 and CDR2 sequences are GTSNPN and SVGIG (reference sequence). The CDR3 spans 15 residues. The CDR3 nucleotides are TGTGCCTGGAAGGTCCCGGACAGGACCACCGGGGAGCTGTTTTTT. It translates to CAWKVPDRTTGELFF.

The chain recombines TRBV7-6 with TRBJ1-5; D possibly corresponds to TRBD1 (5 bases). Trimming left V 5 bases short and J 6 bases short, with 11 bases between. The CDR3 length is 13 residues. Germline CDR1 SGHVS, CDR2 FNYEAQ. Written as DNA, the CDR3 is TGTGCCAGCAGCCCTAGGGACGGTCAGCCCCAGCATTTT. Amino acid sequence: CASSPRDGQPQHF. The full variable domain, its missing parts supplied by reference TRBV7-6 and TRBJ1-5, is GAGVSQSPRYKVTKRGQDVALRCDPISGHVSLYWYRQALGQGPEFLTYFNYEAQQDKSGLPNDRFSAERPEGSISTLTIQRTEQRDSAMYRCASSPRDGQPQHFGDGTRLSIL.